The rows below give T cell receptor beta chains drawn from one sample of a study of blood T cells in healthy people across ages. MiXCR, applied by TCRdb to the 5' RACE reads, yields one record per CDR3 protein. This sample yields around 800,000 distinct CDR3 sequences, of which around 45% are seen a single time; around 21% belongs to the top ten. The sequencing sample was made of blood. Every receptor here comes from a man in his fifties or sixties in good health. The CDR3 runs from the conserved cysteine through the conserved F or W. Each record gives: J gene, V gene, D gene, CDR3 protein. A D gene is named only where the DNA matches it firmly.

J gene: TRBJ1-2
V gene: TRBV7-8
D gene: TRBD1
CDR3 protein: CASSGTGGSGYGYTF

J gene: TRBJ2-6
V gene: TRBV28
D gene: TRBD2
CDR3 protein: CASSTSDSGANVLTF

J gene: TRBJ2-5
V gene: TRBV28
D gene: .
CDR3 protein: CASSPPGWGAGQETQYF

J gene: TRBJ1-2
V gene: TRBV3-1
D gene: TRBD1
CDR3 protein: CVSSQEDRAGYTF

J gene: TRBJ1-5
V gene: TRBV7-9
D gene: TRBD1
CDR3 protein: CASSFGQGNNQPQHF

J gene: TRBJ2-6
V gene: TRBV7-8
D gene: .
CDR3 protein: CASSLEGPGGANVLTF

J gene: TRBJ1-1
V gene: TRBV7-2
D gene: .
CDR3 protein: CASRSSINTEAFF

J gene: TRBJ2-1
V gene: TRBV4-3
D gene: .
CDR3 protein: CASSPRVADYNEQFF

J gene: TRBJ2-5
V gene: TRBV4-3
D gene: .
CDR3 protein: CASSPFSGGQETQYF

J gene: TRBJ1-1
V gene: TRBV5-1
D gene: .
CDR3 protein: CASSGDVMNTEAFF

J gene: TRBJ2-3
V gene: TRBV5-1
D gene: TRBD2
CDR3 protein: CASSLYGTSGSLTDTQYF

J gene: TRBJ2-3
V gene: TRBV6-5
D gene: .
CDR3 protein: CASRDRSITDTQYF

J gene: TRBJ2-3
V gene: TRBV20-1
D gene: .
CDR3 protein: CSARDAVKGFTDTQYF

J gene: TRBJ2-1
V gene: TRBV10-3
D gene: .
CDR3 protein: CAISPQGNEQFF

J gene: TRBJ2-7
V gene: TRBV5-1
D gene: .
CDR3 protein: CASSLAGTSSSYEQYF

J gene: TRBJ2-7
V gene: TRBV27
D gene: .
CDR3 protein: CASARRAHEQYF

J gene: TRBJ2-5
V gene: TRBV12-3/TRBV12-4
D gene: .
CDR3 protein: CASNRGQAQETQYF

J gene: TRBJ1-1
V gene: TRBV5-4
D gene: TRBD1
CDR3 protein: CAGQATGTENTEAFF

J gene: TRBJ2-3
V gene: TRBV19
D gene: .
CDR3 protein: CASSINLLGGRGTDTQYF

J gene: TRBJ2-3
V gene: TRBV5-6
D gene: .
CDR3 protein: CASSTGAGTDTQYF

J gene: TRBJ2-1
V gene: TRBV27
D gene: TRBD1
CDR3 protein: CASSFSHAGGNEQFF

J gene: .
V gene: TRBV4-3
D gene: TRBD2
CDR3 protein: CASSQVAGEGYNEQYF

J gene: TRBJ2-7
V gene: TRBV7-9
D gene: .
CDR3 protein: CASSLESVHYEQYF

J gene: TRBJ2-1
V gene: TRBV7-2
D gene: TRBD1
CDR3 protein: CASSTQTGGSYNEQFF

J gene: TRBJ2-3
V gene: TRBV24-1
D gene: TRBD1
CDR3 protein: CATSDSGTGAFTQYF

J gene: TRBJ1-2
V gene: TRBV7-9
D gene: .
CDR3 protein: CASSREGADGYTF

J gene: TRBJ1-2
V gene: TRBV12-3/TRBV12-4
D gene: TRBD1
CDR3 protein: CASSLRQGVNYGYTF

J gene: TRBJ2-7
V gene: TRBV7-2
D gene: .
CDR3 protein: CAGSLGARSYEQYF

J gene: TRBJ2-3
V gene: TRBV5-1
D gene: .
CDR3 protein: CASSLGDAGTQYF

J gene: TRBJ1-1
V gene: TRBV20-1
D gene: .
CDR3 protein: CSAPNEAFF

J gene: TRBJ1-1
V gene: TRBV4-1
D gene: .
CDR3 protein: CASSQGEGRRTEAFF

J gene: TRBJ2-1
V gene: TRBV4-1
D gene: .
CDR3 protein: CVSSSLGASNNEQFF

J gene: TRBJ1-1
V gene: TRBV12-3/TRBV12-4
D gene: TRBD1
CDR3 protein: CASTRDQGVAEAFF

J gene: TRBJ1-2
V gene: TRBV20-1
D gene: TRBD1
CDR3 protein: CSALKLRDRGDFTF

J gene: TRBJ2-5
V gene: TRBV15
D gene: .
CDR3 protein: CAASRNRNQETQYF

J gene: TRBJ2-1
V gene: TRBV5-6
D gene: .
CDR3 protein: CASIPMAGGSHNEQFF

J gene: TRBJ1-2
V gene: TRBV5-1
D gene: .
CDR3 protein: CASSGFPETDGYTF

J gene: TRBJ2-3
V gene: TRBV11-2
D gene: .
CDR3 protein: CASSPEGPWDTQYF

J gene: TRBJ1-2
V gene: TRBV7-2
D gene: .
CDR3 protein: CASSLGEGDGYTF

J gene: TRBJ2-1
V gene: TRBV10-2
D gene: TRBD2
CDR3 protein: CASSDVGRGGSNEQFF

J gene: TRBJ1-2
V gene: TRBV11-2
D gene: .
CDR3 protein: CASSLDRGSGGGGGYTF